The entry below gives a single TCR beta chain sequence along with its context. Its antigen is not yet known. No much larger clone is present one base from it, and per-base qualities are unavailable. Trimming removed 4 bases from V and 7 bases from J, leaving 17 bases between the germline ends. Taken from cysteine to phenylalanine, the CDR3 has 15 residues. This entry keeps only the CDR3 DNA: 45 bases, framed from base 1. Sequences SGHKS (CDR1) and YYEKEE (CDR2) are obtained from the germline V gene (reference sequence). This entry is derived from a study of cytomegalovirus exposure and HLA in healthy donors (dated by TCRdb to between 2016 and 2019). For the wider study: The 650 to 800 repertoires of the first cohort and the 120 validation repertoires were produced on the same platform, according to a later analysis. The aim of the study was to test whether cataloging public T cell receptors could identify signatures of past pathogen exposure. In addition to the first cohort of around 670 subjects, a separate validation cohort of 120 different subjects was used. The study combined high-throughput TCR immunosequencing, statistical association of individual TCRs with disease status, and machine learning to predict cytomegalovirus infection status. Results and caveats for the whole study, not just this receptor: In both the original and validation cohorts, the classifier was reported to diagnose cytomegalovirus status with high specificity and sensitivity. Most TCR sequences were seen in very few donors, while some public TCRs were found in many individuals. According to the authors, the approach could potentially be generalized to other disease states and immunological phenotypes. A later analysis found that TCRs clustered in the first cohort also tended to co-occur in the 95 to 150 validation repertoires, with 94% of cluster scores above 0. A few of the identified cytomegalovirus-associated TCR beta chains were confirmed in vitro to be specific for cytomegalovirus antigens. The study gave a list of around 170 TCR beta chains associated with cytomegalovirus. A later analysis lacked HLA typing for the validation cohort, so it scored co-occurrence in that cohort across all 110 or so repertoires.

The library was generated by the immunoSEQ multiplex PCR assay. As for how the authors treated the data: A statistical classification framework was built to diagnose cytomegalovirus status from the catalog of TCR beta chain sequences. The table was pulled from immuneACCESS by TCRdb, which kept in-frame rearrangements only. Such tables lose some clones; where checked, under half of the loss comes from unresolved V genes, and the rest has no known cause. The V and J calls and the clone size are those of that table, but D and trimming were determined from the DNA. The sample table records approximately 65,000 clones; about 89% of these occur just once. The leading ten clones occupy roughly 3.1% of the sample. The donors were included in the validation cohort of over a hundred subjects, a group kept apart from the approximately 650-subject first cohort.

Material: PBMCs. The origin of this receptor is a young man in good health and CMV-seronegative. The rearrangement combines TRBV5-5 with TRBJ1-4; TRBD1 could be the D gene, as 6 bases match. Here is the DNA: TGTGCCAGCAGCCGCTCTTCAGGGGAACGTGAAAAACTGTTTTTT. Its coded protein is CASSRSSGEREKLFF.